Here is one TCR beta chain with its context. This CDR3 contains 14 residues. Germline CDR1 is GTSNPN and CDR2 is SVGIG (reference sequence). J lost 5 bases, V lost 4 bases, and 8 bases had no gene match. The data were obtained in a study of blood T cell repertoires in COVID-19. About the study: COVID-19 samples from acute and convalescent phases originated in the United States, Italy and Spain. Sources were T cells, B-cell-depleted T cells, or PBMCs; the material itself was cDNA or gDNA.

Authors' data handling: How many nucleated cells were present was estimated from reference gene primer amplification. Produced via immunoSEQ multiplex PCR; TCRdb's table is partial and in-frame only. D and trimming were read from the DNA, whereas the V and J calls and clone size are those reported in that table. The sample contains fewer than 400,000 clones, approximately 82% of which appear only once. Sample: peripheral blood. The TCR originated in a young man with active or convalescent COVID-19. The chain has TRBV30 and TRBJ1-3; 7 bases align to TRBD1. The CDR3 DNA reads TGTGCCTGGAATGACAGGGCCTGGCGAAACACCATATATTTT. This sequence encodes CAWNDRAWRNTIYF.